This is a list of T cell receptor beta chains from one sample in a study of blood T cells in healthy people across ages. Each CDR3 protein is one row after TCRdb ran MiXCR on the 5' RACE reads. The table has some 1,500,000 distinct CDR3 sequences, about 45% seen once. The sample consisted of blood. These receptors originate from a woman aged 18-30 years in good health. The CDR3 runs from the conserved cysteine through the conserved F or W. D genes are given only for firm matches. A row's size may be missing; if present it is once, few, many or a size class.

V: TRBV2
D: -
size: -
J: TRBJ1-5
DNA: TGTGCCAGCAGTAACCTAGTGGGGGTTCAGCCCCAGCATTTT
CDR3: CASSNLVGVQPQHF

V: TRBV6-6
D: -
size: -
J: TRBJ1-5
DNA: TGTGCCAGCAGAACGGGGGAGGGAGGGCCCCAGCATTTT
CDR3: CASRTGEGGPQHF

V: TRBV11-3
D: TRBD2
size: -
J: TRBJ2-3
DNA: TGTGCCAGCAGCCATAGCGGGAGGAGCCCAGATACGCAGTATTTT
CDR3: CASSHSGRSPDTQYF

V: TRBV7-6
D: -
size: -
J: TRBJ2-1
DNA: TGTGCCAGCAGTTTAGGAGTCCCTCCAGAAGGGCAGTTCTTC
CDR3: CASSLGVPPEGQFF

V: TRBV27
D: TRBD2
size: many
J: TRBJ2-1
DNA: TGTGCCAGCAGTTTATATGGGCTAGCGGGGAACAATGAGCAGTTCTTC
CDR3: CASSLYGLAGNNEQFF

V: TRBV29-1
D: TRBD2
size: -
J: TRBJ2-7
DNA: TGCAGCGTTAGTGCCAGACTAGCGGAATCCTACGAGCAGTACTTC
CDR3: CSVSARLAESYEQYF

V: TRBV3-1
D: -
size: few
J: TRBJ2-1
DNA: TGTGCCAGCGTGGGGGGCAATGAGCAGTTCTTC
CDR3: CASVGGNEQFF

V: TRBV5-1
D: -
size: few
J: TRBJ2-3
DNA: TGCGCCAGCAGCTTGAGGGTAGAGTCAGATACGCAGTATTTT
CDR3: CASSLRVESDTQYF

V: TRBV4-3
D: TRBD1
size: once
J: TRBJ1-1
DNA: TGCGCCAGCAGCGAACGGGACAGGGAAAACACTGAAGCTTTCTTT
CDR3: CASSERDRENTEAFF

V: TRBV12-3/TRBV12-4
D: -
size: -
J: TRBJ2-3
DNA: TGTGCCAGCAGTTTGACAGCTTATACGCAGTATTTT
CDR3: CASSLTAYTQYF

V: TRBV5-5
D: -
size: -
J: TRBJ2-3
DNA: TGTGCCAGCAGCCCCATCGGGGGAGTCAGAGATACGCAGTATTTT
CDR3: CASSPIGGVRDTQYF

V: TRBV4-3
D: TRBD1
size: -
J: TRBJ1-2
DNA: TGCGCCAGCAGCCAAGATCTAGGGACAGGGTTTGGCTATGGCTACACCTTC
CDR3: CASSQDLGTGFGYGYTF

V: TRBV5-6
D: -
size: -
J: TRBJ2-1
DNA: TGTGCCAGCAGCTCCCATCGGAGAGCAGACCACAATGAGCAGTTCTTC
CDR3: CASSSHRRADHNEQFF

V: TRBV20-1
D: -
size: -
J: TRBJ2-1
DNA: TGCAGTGTAGAACCACATGATGAGCAGTTCTTC
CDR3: CSVEPHDEQFF

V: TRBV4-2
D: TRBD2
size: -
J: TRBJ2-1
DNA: TGTGCCAGCAGCATCCTACTAGCGGGAGCCTACAATGAGCAGTTCTTC
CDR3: CASSILLAGAYNEQFF

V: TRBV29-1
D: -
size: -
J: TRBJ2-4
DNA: TGCAGCGCCACCGGGACAGCCAAAAACATTCAGTACTTC
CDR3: CSATGTAKNIQYF

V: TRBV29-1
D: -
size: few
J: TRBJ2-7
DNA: TGCAGCGTTGCGGGGAGACAGTCCTACGAGCAGTACTTC
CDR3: CSVAGRQSYEQYF

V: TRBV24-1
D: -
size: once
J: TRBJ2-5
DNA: TGTGCCACCAGAGGAGGGTACCAAGAGACCCAGTACTTC
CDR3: CATRGGYQETQYF

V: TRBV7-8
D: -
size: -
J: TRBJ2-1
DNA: TGTGCCAGCAGCGTAGGAGGAGGCCCTAAGCAGTTCTTC
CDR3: CASSVGGGPKQFF

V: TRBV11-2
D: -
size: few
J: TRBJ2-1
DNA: TGTGCCAGCAGACCGACTCTTGGCAATGAGCAGTTCTTC
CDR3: CASRPTLGNEQFF

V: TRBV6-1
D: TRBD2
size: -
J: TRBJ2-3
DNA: TGTGCCAGCAGCCCTTATAGCGGGAGCACAGATACGCAGTATTTT
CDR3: CASSPYSGSTDTQYF

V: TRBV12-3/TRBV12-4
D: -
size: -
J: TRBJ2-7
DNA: TGTGCCAGCAGTTTAGGGCTCCGGTCCGAGCAGTACTTC
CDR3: CASSLGLRSEQYF

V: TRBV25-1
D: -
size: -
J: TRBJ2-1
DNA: TGTGCCAGCAGTGAATATAACGGATACAATGAGCAGTTCTTC
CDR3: CASSEYNGYNEQFF

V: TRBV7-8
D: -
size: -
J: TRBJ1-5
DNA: TGTGCCAGCAGCCCCCGGCAGTTGGAGCCCCAGCATTTT
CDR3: CASSPRQLEPQHF

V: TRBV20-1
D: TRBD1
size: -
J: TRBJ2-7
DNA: TGCAGTGCTTACCGGGACAGGGGGTACGAGCAGTACTTC
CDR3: CSAYRDRGYEQYF

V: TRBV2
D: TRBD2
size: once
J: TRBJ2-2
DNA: TGTGCCAGCACCGGACTAGCGGCGAACACCGGGGAGCTGTTTTTT
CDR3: CASTGLAANTGELFF

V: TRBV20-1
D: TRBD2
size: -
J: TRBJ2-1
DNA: TGCAGTGCTCGTAGGACTAGCGCGTGGAATGAGCAGTTCTTC
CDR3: CSARRTSAWNEQFF

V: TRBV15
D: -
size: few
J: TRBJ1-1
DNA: TGTGCCACCAGCAGAGAATTCGCAGGGACCACTGAAGCTTTCTTT
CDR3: CATSREFAGTTEAFF

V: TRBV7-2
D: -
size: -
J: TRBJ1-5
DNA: TGTGCCAGCAGCTTAGGGCGGTCGCATAGCAATCAGCCCCAGCATTTT
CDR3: CASSLGRSHSNQPQHF

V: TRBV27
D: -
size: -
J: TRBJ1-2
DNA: TGTGCCAGCAGTCCCTCTGCGGGGAATGGCTACACCTTC
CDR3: CASSPSAGNGYTF

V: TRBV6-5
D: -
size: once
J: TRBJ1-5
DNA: TGTGCCAGCAGTTACTCTGTTCATGTAGGCAATCAGCCCCAGCATTTT
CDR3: CASSYSVHVGNQPQHF

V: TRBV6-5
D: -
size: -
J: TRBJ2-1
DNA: TGTGCCAGCAGTTACTCGTTCGACCCTACCTACAATGAGCAGTTCTTC
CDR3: CASSYSFDPTYNEQFF

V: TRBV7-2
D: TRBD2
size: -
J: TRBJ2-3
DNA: TGTGCCAGCAGCTCGGGACTAGCGGAGTTTAGCACAGATACGCAGTATTTT
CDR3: CASSSGLAEFSTDTQYF

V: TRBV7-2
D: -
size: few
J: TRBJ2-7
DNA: TGTGCCAGCAGTCGACCCCTTTCCAAGGGGCAGGTCGAGCAGTACTTC
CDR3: CASSRPLSKGQVEQYF

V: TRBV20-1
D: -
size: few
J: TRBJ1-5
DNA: TGCAGTAAGGGGACTGGCAATCAGCCCCAGCATTTT
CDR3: CSKGTGNQPQHF

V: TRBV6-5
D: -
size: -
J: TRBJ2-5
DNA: TGTGCCAGCAGTTACAGGGGCTTAATACGGGAGACCCAGTACTTC
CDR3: CASSYRGLIRETQYF

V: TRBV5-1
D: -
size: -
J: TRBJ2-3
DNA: TGCGCCAGCAATGAAGCCGGGACAGATACGCAGTATTTT
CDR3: CASNEAGTDTQYF

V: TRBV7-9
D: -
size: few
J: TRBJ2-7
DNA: TGTGCCAGCAGCCTCGGGAGCGGGTTCTCCTACGAGCAGTACTTC
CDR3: CASSLGSGFSYEQYF

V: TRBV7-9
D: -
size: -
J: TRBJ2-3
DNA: TGTGCCAGCAGCCCAACAGATCTAGATACGCAGTATTTT
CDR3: CASSPTDLDTQYF

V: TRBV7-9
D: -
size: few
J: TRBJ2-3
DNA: TGTGCCAGCAGCTCCGGGCCGGGAAGGGGCACAGATACGCAGTATTTT
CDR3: CASSSGPGRGTDTQYF

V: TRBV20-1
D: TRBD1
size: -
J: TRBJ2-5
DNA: TGCAGTGCTAGAAGACAGGGCATTGAGCAGTACTTC
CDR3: CSARRQGIEQYF